One TCR beta chain is described in this entry. Its antigen is not identified. The sample originates from a study of Ad26.COV2.S vaccination and SARS-CoV-2 variants. Overall study context: Participants got Ad26.COV2.S intramuscularly, once or twice 56 days apart.

Findings and caveats of the study: Individuals receiving vaccine had higher spike-specific TCR breadth than placebo recipients did. Breadth and depth estimates from TCRs may understate total T cell responses. The study found similar non-spike TCR breadth in vaccine and placebo recipients.

The sample's treatment: around 19 received Ad26.COV2.S at low or high dose, single or two shots; about 5 received placebo; per-sample allocation not given. Each sample was drawn 63 days after the first injection (of vaccine or placebo). Germline loops: CDR1 SGHTA, CDR2 FQGNSA. V was pared by 4 bases and J by 9 bases, with 19 bases between. The CDR3 is made up of 15 amino acids. Assay used: immunoSEQ multiplex PCR; TCRdb lists only in-frame clones, some missing. The table shows around 450,000 clones, with roughly 88% occurring only once. The receptor comes from a person aged 18 to 59 who received the Ad26.COV2.S COVID-19 vaccine or a placebo. This sample comprised peripheral blood, obtained in a trial of Ad26.COV2.S vaccine versus placebo. V usage is TRBV7-2 and J usage is TRBJ2-1, with a tentative D call TRBD2 (6 bases). The CDR3 sequence: CASSSPGLRASEQFF. In DNA form, the CDR3 reads TGTGCCAGCAGCTCGCCGGGACTGAGGGCAAGTGAGCAGTTCTTC.